Presented here are 8 T cell receptor beta chains from one specimen sequenced in a study of cytomegalovirus exposure and HLA in healthy donors (dated by TCRdb to about 2017). To prepare the library, the immunoSEQ multiplex PCR assay was applied. A mixture of 60 forward primers for TCR Vbeta segments and 13 reverse primers for TCR Jbeta segments was used in the multiplex PCR. TCRdb took this table from immuneACCESS and kept in-frame rearrangements with V and J called. Such tables lack part of the clones; where checked against another copy, unresolved V genes explain under half of the gap, and the rest is unexplained. This sample has fewer than 150,000 clones in its table, and around 78% of those were observed once. 5% to 7.5% of the sample goes to the ten largest clones. Material: PBMCs. These receptors came from a woman between 35 and 50 years old in good health and CMV-seropositive.

The chain combines TRBV5-1 with TRBJ2-2; 8 nucleotides line up with TRBD1. V trimming: 5 bases; J trimming: 7 bases; junction bases outside the gene matches: 10. This CDR3 comprises 15 residues. The germline CDR1 and CDR2 sequences are SGHRS and YFSETQ. The CDR3 loop is CASSPDRVLVGELFF. The DNA for the CDR3 is TGCGCCAGCAGTCCGGACAGGGTGTTGGTCGGGGAGCTGTTTTTT.

This clone was counted between two and nine times. CDR3 sequence: CASSPAEGTEAFF. The CDR3 DNA reads as TGTGCCAGCAGCCCGGCAGAGGGTACTGAAGCTTTCTTT. The chain is built from TRBV5-4 and TRBJ1-1; D is ambiguous. Germline CDR1 is SGHNT and CDR2 is YYREEE (reference sequence). The CDR3 totals 13 residues. Trimming pared 4 bases from V and 5 bases from J, leaving 12 bases between.

The chain joins TRBV7-3 to TRBJ2-1; weak D call: TRBD2 (6 bases). The CDR3 consists of 15 residues. With 5 bases removed from V and 0 bases from J, the gap between germline ends came to 11 bases. Looked up from germline, CDR1 is SGHTA and CDR2 is FQGTGA. CDR3 amino acids: CASSAERASYNEQFF. Here the CDR3 DNA reads TGTGCCAGCAGCGCTGAGCGGGCCTCCTACAATGAGCAGTTCTTC.

This chain connects TRBV2 to TRBJ1-5, with D perhaps matching TRBD1 (6 bases). The germline V gene encodes CDR1 SNHLY and CDR2 FYNNEI. This CDR3 comprises 15 residues. The ends were cut back, 6 bases at V and 1 base at J, with 13 bases in the middle. CDR3 bases: TGTGCCAGCAGCTGGGACAACCCAAGCAATCAGCCCCAGCATTTT. Protein sequence: CASSWDNPSNQPQHF.

The CDR3 region is CASSLSLQGASTEAFF. The CDR3 DNA follows: TGCGCCAGCAGCTTGTCTTTACAGGGGGCTAGCACTGAAGCTTTCTTT. The V call is TRBV5-1, the J call TRBJ1-1; 9 nucleotides match TRBD1. CDR1 SGHRS and CDR2 YFSETQ come from the germline V gene. Trimming removed 1 base from V and 4 bases from J; junction bases left unmatched: 8. The CDR3 extends over 16 amino acids.

The chain is built from TRBV5-4 and TRBJ2-2; TRBD1 might be the D (5 bases). V lost 0 bases and J 2 bases, leaving 8 bases between the germline ends. The CDR3 length is 15 residues. In germline, CDR1 is SGHNT, CDR2 YYREEE (reference sequence). This CDR3 is CASSLGQINTGELFF. The DNA of the CDR3 is TGTGCCAGCAGCTTGGGACAGATAAACACCGGGGAGCTGTTTTTT.

This rearrangement joins TRBV28 to TRBJ2-1, with 7 bases lining up with TRBD1. Germline CDR1 is MDHEN and CDR2 is SYDVKM. The V gene end was trimmed by 5 bases and the J gene end by 8 bases; junction bases not matched to a gene: 6. This CDR3 spans 13 amino acids. The CDR3: CASSPDRVDEQFF. The CDR3 DNA reads as TGTGCCAGCAGTCCCGACAGGGTCGATGAGCAGTTCTTC.

The chain combines TRBV7-2 with TRBJ2-1; unclear D gene. CDR1 and CDR2 from the germline V gene are SGHTA and FQGNSA. With 1 base removed from V and 0 bases from J, the gap between germline ends came to 7 bases. The CDR3 length is 15 residues. The CDR3 sequence is CASSLETSSYNEQFF. CDR3 DNA: TGTGCCAGCAGCTTAGAAACCAGCTCCTACAATGAGCAGTTCTTC.